Detailed here is one TCR beta chain. These data belong to a study of blood T cells in healthy people across ages. Next came a second PCR, run for about 6 to 12 cycles, which used a sample-barcoded 5' primer along with a J-beta primer mix. Each TCR beta cDNA got a 12-nucleotide random molecular identifier. MiXCR, applied by TCRdb to the 5' RACE reads, yields one record per CDR3 protein. The sample consists of 550,000 to 700,000 distinct CDR3 sequences, 25% to 30% of them appearing once. Germline V gene sequence: CDR1 SGHTA, CDR2 FQGNSA. The CDR3 consists of 13 residues. Trimming removed 5 bases from V and 5 bases from J, with 10 bases in between.

The J gene is TRBJ1-5, the V gene TRBV7-2; D uncertain. The sample comprised blood. The TCR sequence derives from a woman aged 70-85 years in good health. The CDR3 loop reads CASSPNKDQPQHF. CDR3 nucleotides: TGTGCCAGCAGCCCCAACAAAGATCAGCCCCAGCATTTT.